The 32 T cell receptor beta chains presented below share a single source sample, sequenced in a study of cytomegalovirus exposure and HLA in healthy donors. 13 Jbeta primers and 60 Vbeta primers were used for the PCR. TCRdb's table, derived via immunoSEQ multiplex PCR, lists solely in-frame clones and lacks some. The data show roughly 170,000 clones, over 80% seen once. Sequenced material: PBMCs. These receptors all stem from a middle-aged man in good health and CMV-seronegative.

J is TRBJ1-4 and V is TRBV19, with 9 bases identical to TRBD1. Germline V gene lookup returns CDR1 LNHDA and CDR2 SQIVND (reference sequence). The CDR3 is 15 amino acids. The junction had 4 bases not matched to a gene; V was cut back by 4 bases and J by 4 bases. CDR3 loop: CASSKPGQGNEKLFF. CDR3 nucleotides: TGTGCCAGTAGTAAACCGGGACAGGGTAATGAAAAACTGTTTTTT.

The chain carries TRBV4-3 and TRBJ1-2; 8 nucleotides align to TRBD1. The V and J ends lost 6 bases and 7 bases, in that order; junction bases with no gene match: 13. Germline loops: CDR1 LGHNA, CDR2 YSLEER. This CDR3 comprises 15 residues. CDR3 in amino acids: CASSKGDRGISGYTF. DNA of the CDR3: TGCGCCAGCAGTAAGGGTGACAGGGGTATAAGTGGCTACACCTTC.

This clone was seen a handful of times. In DNA form, the CDR3 reads TGTGCCAGCAGCCTGGGACAGGGGCGAGGTGAAAAACTGTTTTTT. Protein: CASSLGQGRGEKLFF. This rearrangement joins TRBV7-6 to TRBJ1-4, with 10 bases aligning to TRBD1. This CDR3 has 15 residues. J lost 7 bases, V lost 5 bases, and 7 bases had no gene match. Germline CDR1 SGHVS, CDR2 FNYEAQ.

This clone has more than one count but fewer than ten. The chain joins TRBV14 to TRBJ2-1; perhaps TRBD2 as D (6 bases). The CDR3 length is 15 residues. V was shortened by 4 bases and J by 7 bases, with 17 bases between the two germline ends. Germline V lookup: CDR1 SGHDN, CDR2 FVKESK. The CDR3 loop is CASSPGGVPLNEQFF. CDR3 nucleotide sequence: TGTGCCAGCAGCCCTGGCGGGGTCCCCTTGAATGAGCAGTTCTTC.

V gene TRBV18 combines with J gene TRBJ2-2; 9 positions match TRBD1. The CDR3 covers 17 residues. Unmatched junction bases numbered 4, after V lost 2 bases and J lost 0 bases. Germline V gene lookup returns CDR1 KGHSH and CDR2 LQKENI. Here the CDR3 reads CASSPNDRGSNTGELFF. The CDR3 DNA sequence: TGTGCCAGCTCACCAAATGACAGGGGGTCGAACACCGGGGAGCTGTTTTTT. The full variable domain, completed using reference TRBV18 and TRBJ2-2, is NAGVMQNPRHLVRRRGQEARLRCSPMKGHSHVYWYRQLPEEGLKFMVYLQKENIIDESGMPKERFSAEFPKEGPSILRIQQVVRGDSAAYFCASSPNDRGSNTGELFFGEGSRLTVL.

In nucleotides, the CDR3 is TGCGCCACCACAGCGGGAGGGGTGACAGATACGCAGTATTTT. Translating gives CATTAGGVTDTQYF. The chain employs TRBV10-1 and TRBJ2-3; 10 nucleotides match TRBD2. Germline CDR1 and CDR2: WNHNN and SYGVQD (reference sequence). CDR3 size: 14 residues. Unmatched junction bases numbered 7, after V lost 10 bases and J lost 3 bases.

The J gene is TRBJ2-7, the V gene TRBV6-1, with D possibly being TRBD2 (5 bases). Germline assignment: CDR1 MNHNS and CDR2 SASEGT. Trimming took off 1 base at V and 4 bases at J, with 11 bases between the two ends. The CDR3 has 14 amino acids. CDR3 sequence reads: CASSEEPRGYEQYF. The DNA of the CDR3 is TGTGCCAGCAGTGAAGAGCCACGGGGTTACGAGCAGTACTTC.

This clone was observed a few times. The V call is TRBV28, the J call TRBJ1-2, with 9 positions matching TRBD1. Germline CDR1 and CDR2: MDHEN and SYDVKM. This CDR3 contains 15 residues. With V trimmed by 6 bases and J by 6 bases, 11 bases remained unmatched. CDR3 in amino acids: CASSPGGQGVHGYTF. The CDR3 nucleotides are TGTGCCAGCAGCCCAGGGGGACAGGGAGTTCATGGCTACACCTTC.

This clone was picked up one time. In nucleotides, the CDR3 is TGTGCCAGCAGCTCCCCAGGGCCCACTTTACCTCGGGCCAACGTCCTGACTTTC. It encodes CASSSPGPTLPRANVLTF. The chain combines TRBV7-9 with TRBJ2-6, with D possibly being TRBD1 (5 bases). The germline gives CDR1 SEHNR, CDR2 FQNEAQ (reference sequence). The CDR3 length is 18 residues. Deletions cut 4 bases from V and 5 bases from J, with 21 bases between. Full variable domain (rest looked up from reference TRBV7-9 and TRBJ2-6): DTGVSQNPRHKITKRGQNVTFRCDPISEHNRLYWYRQTLGQGPEFLTYFQNEAQLEKSRLLSDRFSAERPKGSFSTLEIQRTEQGDSAMYLCASSSPGPTLPRANVLTFGAGSRLTVL.

This clone was observed a handful of times. This chain connects TRBV4-3 to TRBJ1-5; D possibly corresponds to TRBD1 (6 bases). Between the trimmed V and J ends, which lost 0 bases and 6 bases, there was a span of 12 bases. This CDR3 has 15 residues. Germline CDR1 reads LGHNA; CDR2 reads YSLEER. CDR3: CASSQDYRDTQPQHF. The CDR3 DNA follows: TGCGCCAGCAGCCAAGATTATAGGGACACTCAGCCCCAGCATTTT.

J is TRBJ1-2 and V is TRBV19, with 10 nucleotides matching TRBD1. CDR1 and CDR2 from the germline V gene are LNHDA and SQIVND (reference sequence). CDR3 length: 15 residues. V gave up 2 bases and J gave up 6 bases; unmatched junction bases: 6. The CDR3 protein is CASSISAGTGDGYTF. In DNA, the CDR3 is TGTGCCAGTAGTATATCCGCCGGGACAGGGGATGGCTACACCTTC.

V and J are TRBV9 and TRBJ2-2; D gene unclear. This CDR3 has 13 amino acids. V was cut by 0 bases and J by 5 bases, with 5 bases left in between. CDR1 is SGDLS and CDR2 is YYNGEE in the germline V gene. The CDR3, as DNA: TGTGCCAGCAGCGTAGGCCGGACCGGGGAGCTGTTTTTT. Translated: CASSVGRTGELFF.

The chain has TRBV30 and TRBJ1-6, with D perhaps TRBD1 (6 bases). Germline-derived CDR1 and CDR2 are GTSNPN and SVGIG (reference sequence). This CDR3 contains 16 residues. Trimming stripped 0 bases from V and 8 bases from J, with 17 bases between. The CDR3 here is CAWSVARGNWDSPLHF. CDR3 coding DNA: TGTGCCTGGAGTGTAGCAAGGGGGAATTGGGATTCACCCCTCCACTTT.

The chain links TRBV6-6 to TRBJ2-2; D not resolved. The V end was cut by 0 bases, the J end by 1 base, with 6 bases between. CDR1 MNHNY and CDR2 SVGAGI come from the germline V gene (reference sequence). The CDR3 covers 15 residues. The CDR3 bases are TGTGCCAGCAGTTACTCGGAGAGGAACACCGGGGAGCTGTTTTTT. It is translated as CASSYSERNTGELFF.

The chain recombines TRBV18 with TRBJ2-5; perhaps TRBD2 as D (6 bases). CDR1 KGHSH and CDR2 LQKENI come from the germline V gene. This CDR3 is built from 16 residues. V was shortened by 5 bases and J by 4 bases, with 20 bases between the two germline ends. In DNA form, the CDR3 reads TGTGCCAGCTCAACGGCGGGGAGAGGCGGATTAGAGACCCAGTACTTC. As protein: CASSTAGRGGLETQYF. The full variable domain, in which reference TRBV18 and TRBJ2-5 provide the parts outside the CDR3, is NAGVMQNPRHLVRRRGQEARLRCSPMKGHSHVYWYRQLPEEGLKFMVYLQKENIIDESGMPKERFSAEFPKEGPSILRIQQVVRGDSAAYFCASSTAGRGGLETQYFGPGTRLLVL.

CDR3 in DNA: TGCGCCAGCAGCTTGATGGCTGCAGTGAACACTGAAGCTTTCTTT. Translation gives CASSLMAAVNTEAFF. The chain has TRBV5-1 and TRBJ1-1, with D unclear. Trimming took off 1 base at V and 0 bases at J, with 10 bases between the two ends. The CDR3 is made up of 15 amino acids. The germline gives CDR1 SGHRS, CDR2 YFSETQ.

This clone is a singleton in its sample. The chain links TRBV6-5 to TRBJ2-7, with 7 nucleotides matching TRBD2. In germline, CDR1 is MNHEY, CDR2 SVGAGI. The CDR3 sequence is 14 residues long. V lost 2 bases, J lost 3 bases, and 4 bases stayed unmatched. Here the CDR3 reads CASSYGGVVYEQYF. The CDR3 DNA reads as TGTGCCAGCAGTTACGGGGGGGTAGTCTACGAGCAGTACTTC.

This clone appeared a single time. The V call is TRBV28, the J call TRBJ2-7; TRBD1 matches at 11 bases. Germline lookup yields CDR1 MDHEN and CDR2 SYDVKM. The CDR3 runs 16 residues. After removal of 5 bases from V and 0 bases from J, the junction contained 6 bases not matched to a gene. CDR3: CASSTSGTGGSYEQYF. In nucleotides, the CDR3 is TGTGCCAGCAGTACCTCCGGGACAGGGGGCTCCTACGAGCAGTACTTC.

V gene TRBV9 combines with J gene TRBJ2-3; D may be TRBD2 (6 bases). Trimming pared 0 bases from V and 5 bases from J, leaving 19 bases between. Germline CDR1 and CDR2: SGDLS and YYNGEE. The CDR3 is 17 residues long. The CDR3 loop is CASSVVSGPGAGDTQYF. The CDR3 DNA reads TGTGCCAGCAGCGTAGTTTCCGGCCCGGGAGCGGGAGATACGCAGTATTTT.

Written as DNA, the CDR3 is TGCGCCAGCCGGAAAACTAGCGGGAGTTTCACAGATACGCAGTATTTT. It is translated as CASRKTSGSFTDTQYF. The V gene is TRBV5-1, the J gene TRBJ2-3; 11 nucleotides agree with TRBD2. The V gene's germline CDR1 is SGHRS and CDR2 YFSETQ. The CDR3 runs to 16 residues. V was clipped by 7 bases and J by 2 bases; unmatched bases: 9. Using reference TRBV5-1 and TRBJ2-3 for the parts outside the CDR3, the full variable domain is KAGVTQTPRYLIKTRGQQVTLSCSPISGHRSVSWYQQTPGQGLQFLFEYFSETQRNKGNFPGRFSGRQFSNSRSEMNVSTLELGDSALYLCASRKTSGSFTDTQYFGPGTRLTVL.

CDR3 in amino acids: CATSRSTGQGTDTQYF. The CDR3 DNA follows: TGTGCCACCAGCAGATCTACGGGACAGGGGACCGATACGCAGTATTTT. J is TRBJ2-3 and V is TRBV15, with TRBD1 matching over 10 bases. The J segment lost 6 bases and the V segment lost 2 bases, leaving 8 bases of the junction unmatched. The CDR3 is 16 amino acids. From germline, CDR1 is LNHNV and CDR2 YYDKDF (reference sequence).

The chain combines TRBV7-9 with TRBJ2-1, with TRBD2 matching over 7 bases. Losses at the gene ends were 7 bases for V and 2 bases for J; bases not matched to a gene: 11. In germline, CDR1 is SEHNR, CDR2 FQNEAQ (reference sequence). This CDR3 is built from 16 residues. CDR3 sequence (DNA): TGTGCCAGCAACTCAGGGCCGGGGGGAACCTACAATGAGCAGTTCTTC. Translation gives CASNSGPGGTYNEQFF.

This rearrangement joins TRBV7-2 to TRBJ1-2; TRBD1 matches at 7 bases. Germline values: CDR1 SGHTA, CDR2 FQGNSA. V lost 0 bases, J lost 4 bases, and 5 bases stayed unmatched. CDR3 length: 15 amino acids. The CDR3 spells CASSLAQGTAYGYTF. The DNA for the CDR3 is TGTGCCAGCAGCTTAGCGCAAGGGACAGCCTATGGCTACACCTTC.

A word on this clone: One junction end disagrees with the germline gene, perhaps due to a read error. The J gene is TRBJ2-7, the V gene TRBV7-9; 12 bases match TRBD2. The CDR3 covers 18 residues. Per germline, CDR1 SEHNR and CDR2 FQNEAQ (reference sequence). This chain's CDR3 is CSSSLELGLAGPSYEQYF. The CDR3 region has the DNA TGTTCCAGCAGCTTGGAACTGGGACTAGCGGGTCCATCCTACGAGCAGTACTTC.

This chain connects TRBV7-9 to TRBJ2-2; a possible D gene is TRBD1 (6 bases). CDR1 and CDR2 from the germline V gene are SEHNR and FQNEAQ (reference sequence). V was cut by 1 base and J by 3 bases, with 12 bases left in between. This CDR3 spans 16 amino acids. Here the CDR3 DNA reads TGTGCCAGCAGCTTAGTTTCGTACAGGGACACCGGGGAGCTGTTTTTT. Protein product: CASSLVSYRDTGELFF. The whole variable domain, filled in from reference TRBV7-9 and TRBJ2-2, reads DTGVSQNPRHKITKRGQNVTFRCDPISEHNRLYWYRQTLGQGPEFLTYFQNEAQLEKSRLLSDRFSAERPKGSFSTLEIQRTEQGDSAMYLCASSLVSYRDTGELFFGEGSRLTVL.

This chain joins TRBV7-9 and TRBJ2-1; 11 bases align to TRBD2. Germline V lookup: CDR1 SEHNR, CDR2 FQNEAQ (reference sequence). This CDR3 is 15 amino acids long. Trimming removed 1 base from V and 10 bases from J; junction bases left unmatched: 6. The CDR3 DNA follows: TGTGCCAGCAGCTTAGAGGGACTAGCGGCCATGGAGCAGTTCTTC. Its translation is CASSLEGLAAMEQFF.

V and J are TRBV6-6 and TRBJ1-2, with D possibly being TRBD1 (6 bases). This CDR3 contains 13 residues. Trimming shortened V by 2 bases and J by 6 bases, and 10 bases separated the two germline ends. Germline-derived CDR1 and CDR2 are MNHNY and SVGAGI (reference sequence). CDR3: CASSYLDRHGYTF. The CDR3 region has the DNA TGTGCCAGCAGTTACCTGGACAGACATGGCTACACCTTC.

The chain joins TRBV28 to TRBJ1-1, with D perhaps TRBD1 (5 bases). Germline lookup yields CDR1 MDHEN and CDR2 SYDVKM. The CDR3 is 11 residues long. Between the trimmed V and J ends, which lost 8 bases and 1 base, there was a span of 5 bases. CDR3 coding DNA: TGTGCCAGCGGACAGAACACTGAAGCTTTCTTT. This sequence encodes CASGQNTEAFF.

V is TRBV4-1 and J is TRBJ1-2, with 8 nucleotides matching TRBD1. J was trimmed by 2 bases and V by 1 base; bases with no gene match: 6. The CDR3 is made up of 16 amino acids. Germline CDR1 reads MGHRA; CDR2 reads YSYEKL. The CDR3 spells CASSQARGQGNYGYTF. DNA of the CDR3: TGCGCCAGCAGCCAAGCCAGGGGGCAGGGAAACTATGGCTACACCTTC.

V gene TRBV7-2 combines with J gene TRBJ2-5; D remains unclear. The CDR3 contains 15 residues. Germline loops: CDR1 SGHTA, CDR2 FQGNSA. Trimming removed 1 base from V and 4 bases from J, with 13 bases in between. The CDR3 loop reads CASSLVAAPRETQYF. CDR3 DNA: TGTGCCAGCAGCTTAGTTGCGGCCCCGCGAGAGACCCAGTACTTC.

The chain carries TRBV5-1 and TRBJ2-2; tentatively, D is TRBD1 (8 bases). Germline loops: CDR1 SGHRS, CDR2 YFSETQ. V was cut by 3 bases and J by 6 bases, with 12 bases left in between. This CDR3 is 14 amino acids long. The CDR3 protein is CASSWGGQAGELFF. The CDR3 DNA reads as TGCGCCAGCAGCTGGGGGGGACAGGCCGGGGAGCTGTTTTTT.

The genes are TRBV27 and TRBJ2-2; possible D gene TRBD1, 5 bases. The CDR3 loop spans 17 amino acids. Trimming stripped 4 bases from V and 1 base from J, with 16 bases between. The germline V gene encodes CDR1 MNHEY and CDR2 SMNVEV (reference sequence). The CDR3 DNA follows: TGTGCCAGCAGTTCCACTTGGACATCTTTGAACACCGGGGAGCTGTTTTTT. Amino acids: CASSSTWTSLNTGELFF.